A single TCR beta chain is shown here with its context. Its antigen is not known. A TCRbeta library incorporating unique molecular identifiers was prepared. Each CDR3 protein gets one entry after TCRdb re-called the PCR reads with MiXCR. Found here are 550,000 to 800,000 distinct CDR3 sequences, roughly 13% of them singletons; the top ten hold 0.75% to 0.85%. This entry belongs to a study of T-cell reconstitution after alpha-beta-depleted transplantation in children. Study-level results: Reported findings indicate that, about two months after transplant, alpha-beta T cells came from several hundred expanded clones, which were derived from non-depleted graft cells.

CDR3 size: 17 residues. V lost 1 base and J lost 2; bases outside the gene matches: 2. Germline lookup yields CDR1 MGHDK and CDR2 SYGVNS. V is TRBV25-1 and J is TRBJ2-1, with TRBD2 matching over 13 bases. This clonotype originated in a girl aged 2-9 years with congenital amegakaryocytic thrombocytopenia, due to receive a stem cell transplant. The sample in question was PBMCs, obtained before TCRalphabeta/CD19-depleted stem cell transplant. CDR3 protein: CASSESGTSGTYNEQFF. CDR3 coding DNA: TGTGCCAGCAGTGAATCGGGGACTAGCGGGACCTACAATGAGCAGTTCTTC. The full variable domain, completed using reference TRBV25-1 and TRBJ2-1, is EADIYQTPRYLVIGTGKKITLECSQTMGHDKMYWYQQDPGMELHLIHYSYGVNSTEKGDLSSESTVSRIRTEHFPLTLESARPSHTSQYLCASSESGTSGTYNEQFFGPGTRLTVL.